These 15 T cell receptor beta chains were sequenced from one sample in a study of T-cell memory formation after mild COVID-19. Via MiXCR, TCRdb re-called the 5' RACE reads, giving one row per CDR3 protein. Of some 320,000 distinct CDR3 sequences in the sample, about 15% were seen once. Input material: PBMCs or a T cell subset sorted from them (not recorded which). These receptors all stem from a young man who had mild COVID-19 (a few samples of this study predate the infection). Cell type and time point are not known.

The genes are TRBV9 and TRBJ1-3; D is uncertain. In germline, CDR1 is SGDLS, CDR2 YYNGEE. Deletions cut 0 bases from V and 0 bases from J, with 10 bases between. The CDR3 is made up of 16 amino acids. In nucleotides, the CDR3 is TGTGCCAGCAGCGTAGCTGCATTTTTCTCTGGAAACACCATATATTTT. Encoded protein: CASSVAAFFSGNTIYF.

This clonotype was observed many times. The gene calls are TRBV2 and TRBJ1-6; D remains unclear. Trimming cost V 8 bases and J 0 bases, with 11 bases left between them. There are 15 residues in the CDR3. Looked up from germline, CDR1 is SNHLY and CDR2 is FYNNEI. CDR3 sequence (DNA): TGTGCCAGCGGCTCTGGAAGCTCCTATAATTCACCCCTCCACTTT. Residues: CASGSGSSYNSPLHF.

This clonotype was recorded a few times. The chain joins TRBV5-1 to TRBJ1-1, with D possibly TRBD1 on 5 matching bases. Germline lookup yields CDR1 SGHRS and CDR2 YFSETQ. The CDR3 loop spans 15 amino acids. V lost 0 bases and J lost 1, with 10 bases in between. The CDR3 loop reads CASSLARATNTEAFF. CDR3 DNA: TGCGCCAGCAGCTTGGCCAGGGCCACGAACACTGAAGCTTTCTTT.

This chain joins TRBV7-2 and TRBJ2-1; D may correspond to TRBD1 or TRBD2 (5 bases each). The CDR3 is 15 residues long. Trimming stripped 9 bases from V and 3 bases from J, with 18 bases between. CDR1 SGHTA and CDR2 FQGNSA come from the germline V gene. CDR3: CASSRGGANYNEQFF. As DNA, the CDR3 is TGTGCCAGTAGCCGGGGTGGGGCCAACTACAATGAGCAGTTCTTC.

This clonotype was picked up a small number of times. The chain has TRBV6-2 or TRBV6-3 and TRBJ2-7; D is undetermined. The CDR3 covers 13 residues. Germline-derived CDR1 and CDR2 are MNHEY and SVGEGT. With 10 bases removed from V and 1 base from J, the gap between germline ends came to 14 bases. The CDR3 nucleotides are TGTGCCATCGCTTTGGACGGATCCTACGAGCAGTACTTC. Translation: CAIALDGSYEQYF.

The V gene is TRBV5-1, the J gene TRBJ2-5; tentative D call: TRBD1 (6 bases). V lost 0 bases and J lost 2, with 11 bases in between. The germline V gene encodes CDR1 SGHRS and CDR2 YFSETQ. This CDR3 has 15 residues. CDR3 DNA sequence: TGCGCCAGCAGCTTGGTCCCAGGGGCTCAAGAGACCCAGTACTTC. It encodes CASSLVPGAQETQYF.

The rearrangement uses TRBV4-1 and TRBJ1-2; maybe TRBD1 (5 bases). The V gene's germline CDR1 is MGHRA and CDR2 YSYEKL. The CDR3 sequence is 14 residues long. V was pared by 6 bases and J by 3 bases, with 14 bases between. The DNA of the CDR3 is TGCGCCAGCAGTTTCGACAGAGCCTACTATGGCTACACCTTC. The encoded protein is CASSFDRAYYGYTF.

This chain joins TRBV5-4 and TRBJ2-5, with D possibly matching TRBD1 (5 bases). V lost 4 bases, J lost 2 bases, and 21 bases lay in between. The CDR3 extends over 17 amino acids. CDR1 SGHNT and CDR2 YYREEE come from the germline V gene (reference sequence). As DNA, the CDR3 is TGTGCCAGCAGCGTCGACTGGCAGGGCCCTGGACAAGAGACCCAGTACTTC. It encodes CASSVDWQGPGQETQYF.

The V and J genes are TRBV3-1 and TRBJ1-2; TRBD1 might be the D (5 bases). CDR3 length equals 14 residues. CDR1 and CDR2 (germline): LGHDT, YNNKEL (reference sequence). The V end was cut by 0 bases, the J end by 5 bases, with 10 bases between. The CDR3 sequence is CASSQDTRAYGYTF. The CDR3 region has the DNA TGTGCCAGCAGCCAAGATACCAGGGCTTATGGCTACACCTTC.

This clonotype was found a few times. This chain links TRBV18 with TRBJ1-2; D gene ambiguous. V was pared by 3 bases and J by 6 bases, with 11 bases between. Germline V gene sequence: CDR1 KGHSH, CDR2 LQKENI. The CDR3 loop spans 13 amino acids. The CDR3 coding sequence is TGTGCCAGCTCACCCTTAGGAACGCATGGCTACACCTTC. It codes for CASSPLGTHGYTF.

This CDR3 is CASSLEVLYEQYF. CDR3 DNA: TGTGCCAGCAGCTTAGAGGTCCTCTACGAGCAGTACTTC. V is TRBV7-2 and J is TRBJ2-7; unclear D gene. The V end was cut by 1 base, the J end by 3 bases, with 7 bases between. Germline V gene data show CDR1 as SGHTA and CDR2 as FQGNSA. This CDR3 is 13 amino acids long.

This clonotype was picked up a small number of times. The chain links TRBV29-1 to TRBJ2-7; TRBD2 matches 9 bases. The CDR3 is 11 amino acids. Germline CDR1 is SQVTM and CDR2 is ANQGSEA. CDR3 amino acids: CRLGRGGEQYV. The CDR3 nucleotides are TGCAGACTCGGGCGGGGGGGCGAGCAGTACGTC.

The J gene is TRBJ2-3, the V gene TRBV10-3; 10 bases match TRBD1. Germline CDR1 and CDR2: ENHRY and SYGVKD. This CDR3 has 13 amino acids. V shed 8 bases, J shed 1 base, and the junction held 0 bases outside the gene matches. The CDR3 nucleotides read TGTGCCATCGGGACAGGGGGCACAGATACGCAGTATTTT. This encodes CAIGTGGTDTQYF.

The chain combines TRBV12-3 or TRBV12-4 with TRBJ2-3; D may correspond to TRBD1 or TRBD2 (5 bases each). With 8 bases removed from V and 1 base from J, the gap between germline ends came to 19 bases. The CDR3 is 16 amino acids. The CDR3 here is CASGDGYLGGTDTQYF. DNA of the CDR3: TGTGCCAGCGGGGACGGATACCTGGGTGGCACAGATACGCAGTATTTT.

The rearrangement uses TRBV25-1 and TRBJ2-7; 9 bases map to TRBD1. Germline CDR1 MGHDK, CDR2 SYGVNS. V shed 8 bases and J 3 bases; nucleotides not matched to a gene: 8. The CDR3 covers 14 residues. The CDR3 protein is CASSGQGSYYEQYF. The CDR3 nucleotides are TGTGCCAGCTCCGGACAGGGGTCCTACTACGAGCAGTACTTC.